A single sample gave rise to the 10 T cell receptor beta chains below, sequenced in a study of T cell responses to AZD1222 COVID-19 vaccine. Profiled with immunoSEQ multiplex PCR; TCRdb holds only in-frame clones, not every one. Of about 78,000 clones listed, 90% were seen once; the top ten hold roughly 1.4%. The source material was peripheral blood, sampled 28 days after the second AZD1222 dose. The receptor set was obtained from an adult who received the AZD1222 COVID-19 vaccine.

This sequence joins TRBV6-5 and TRBJ1-3; D remains unclear. The CDR3 runs 11 residues. Germline V gene lookup returns CDR1 MNHEY and CDR2 SVGAGI. V lost 7 bases to trimming and J lost 8 bases, with 9 bases between them. The CDR3 DNA reads TGTGCCAGCACCATTGGGCACACCATATATTTT. It codes for CASTIGHTIYF.

The chain joins TRBV7-2 to TRBJ2-7, with TRBD2 identical over 11 bases. CDR3 length equals 16 residues. After removal of 0 bases from V and 0 bases from J, the junction contained 1 base not matched to a gene. The germline gives CDR1 SGHTA, CDR2 FQGNSA. DNA for the CDR3: TGTGCCAGCAGCTTAGCCGGGACTAGCGGCTCCTACGAGCAGTACTTC. Protein sequence: CASSLAGTSGSYEQYF.

The V and J genes are TRBV4-2 and TRBJ2-5, with 8 positions matching TRBD2. Trimming at V came to 1 base and at J to 2 bases, leaving 9 bases not matched to a gene. The CDR3 runs 17 residues. Germline lookup yields CDR1 LGHNA and CDR2 YNFKEQ. CDR3 sequence reads: CASSQATGGGGQETQYF. The CDR3 bases are TGTGCCAGCAGCCAAGCTACGGGAGGGGGAGGTCAAGAGACCCAGTACTTC.

The chain employs TRBV6-4 and TRBJ1-1; D gene uncertain. Per the germline V gene, CDR1 is MRHNA and CDR2 is SNTAGT. The CDR3 consists of 13 residues. Trimming pared 6 bases from V and 5 bases from J, leaving 13 bases between. The CDR3 region has the DNA TGTGCCAGCAGCATTGGGGTTGGAACTGAAGCTTTCTTT. Its translation is CASSIGVGTEAFF.

This clone has more than one count but fewer than ten. V gene TRBV6-5 combines with J gene TRBJ1-6, with D hard to call. Trimming stripped 4 bases from V and 9 bases from J, with 16 bases between. Looked up from germline, CDR1 is MNHEY and CDR2 is SVGAGI. This CDR3 is built from 15 residues. CDR3 DNA: TGTGCCAGCAGTTCGGGCACACGGCCTGTTTCACCCCTCCACTTT. This encodes CASSSGTRPVSPLHF.

A single count supports this clone. The chain couples TRBV18 to TRBJ2-6; possibly TRBD1 for D (5 bases). V lost 0 bases and J 2 bases, leaving 8 bases between the germline ends. Germline V CDR1 and CDR2: KGHSH, LQKENI. The CDR3 runs 16 residues. The CDR3 protein is CASSPPRRAGANVLTF. The CDR3 region has the DNA TGTGCCAGCTCACCACCCCGCAGGGCTGGGGCCAACGTCCTGACTTTC.

The rearrangement links TRBV5-1 to TRBJ1-3, with D possibly being TRBD1 (6 bases). There are 15 residues in the CDR3. Germline lookup yields CDR1 SGHRS and CDR2 YFSETQ. The V end was cut by 4 bases, the J end by 0 bases, with 11 bases between. The CDR3 region has the DNA TGCGCCAGCAGCCCCACAGGGACCTCTGGAAACACCATATATTTT. Translation: CASSPTGTSGNTIYF.

This clone was seen only a few times. The CDR3 sequence is CATSDLEQGGNTGELFF. CDR3 nucleotides: TGTGCCACCAGTGATTTGGAACAGGGGGGGAACACCGGGGAGCTGTTTTTT. The rearrangement joins TRBV24-1 to TRBJ2-2; 8 positions match TRBD1. Germline values: CDR1 KGHDR, CDR2 SFDVKD. V gave up 0 bases and J gave up 1 base; unmatched junction bases: 3. CDR3 size: 17 residues.

V and J are TRBV19 and TRBJ1-4, with 7 bases identical to TRBD1. In germline, CDR1 is LNHDA, CDR2 SQIVND (reference sequence). V shed 3 bases and J 5 bases; nucleotides not matched to a gene: 9. The CDR3 has 16 residues. CDR3 nucleotides: TGTGCCAGTAGTATGTTCCGGGACAGTAAAAATGAAAAACTGTTTTTT. It encodes CASSMFRDSKNEKLFF.

The chain joins TRBV5-4 to TRBJ1-5, with TRBD1 matching over 10 bases. The germline CDR1 and CDR2 sequences are SGHNT and YYREEE (reference sequence). The CDR3 loop spans 15 amino acids. V was pared by 4 bases and J by 0 bases, with 1 base of the junction left unmatched. The CDR3 DNA sequence: TGTGCCAGCAGCCGGGACAGGGGTAGCAATCAGCCCCAGCATTTT. Encoded protein: CASSRDRGSNQPQHF. The whole variable domain, filled in from reference TRBV5-4 and TRBJ1-5, reads ETGVTQSPTHLIKTRGQQVTLRCSSQSGHNTVSWYQQALGQGPQFIFQYYREEENGRGNFPPRFSGLQFPNYSSELNVNALELDDSALYLCASSRDRGSNQPQHFGDGTRLSIL.